This is a list of T cell receptor beta chains from one sample in a study of blood T cell repertoires in COVID-19. Libraries were prepared by immunoSEQ multiplex PCR; TCRdb keeps only in-frame clonotypes and omits some of them. The sample records approximately 13,000 clones, over 70% being singletons. The sequenced sample consisted of peripheral blood. The receptors were sampled from a man aged 55 to 69 with COVID-19, enrolled during active disease. Each CDR3 is given with its conserved first and last residue. The D gene is left open where the match is weak. The size field is filled for only some rows; it gives once, few, many or a size class.

j_call clone_size v_call d_call cdr3_nt cdr3_aa
TRBJ2-1 - TRBV7-2 - TGTGCCAGCAGCTTAAGGTTAAGCAGAACCGGGAATGAGCAGTTCTTC CASSLRLSRTGNEQFF
TRBJ2-4 - TRBV9 - TGTGCCAGCAGCTCCGGTGTAGCCAAAAACATTCAGTACTTC CASSSGVAKNIQYF
TRBJ2-3 - TRBV9 - TGTGCCAGCAGCGTTCCTGTTGATGCTAGTCGGCGCACAGATACGCAGTATTTT CASSVPVDASRRTDTQYF
TRBJ2-3 - TRBV7-2 TRBD1 TGTGCCAGCAGCTGGCGTGGACAGGGGGAGAACACAGATACGCAGTATTTT CASSWRGQGENTDTQYF
TRBJ1-5 - TRBV20-1 - TGCAGTGCTAGTGCCCCAGGGGTTAGCAATCAGCCCCAGCATTTT CSASAPGVSNQPQHF
TRBJ2-1 few TRBV2 TRBD1 TGTGCCAGCACGGAGGGGTATCCCGGGACAGGCCTCTACAATGAGCAGTTCTTC CASTEGYPGTGLYNEQFF
TRBJ1-1 once TRBV5-6 - TGTGCCAGCAGTGGCTGGGGCGGGGGCCTAAACACTGAAGCTTTCTTT CASSGWGGGLNTEAFF
TRBJ2-7 - TRBV29-1 - TGCAGCGTTGAATACGGTTACGAGCAGTACTTC CSVEYGYEQYF
TRBJ1-1 - TRBV5-1 - TGCGCCAGCAGCTTCTTACCTGGCCCCTCCAGGGGATTAGGTGAAGCTTTCTTT CASSFLPGPSRGLGEAFF
TRBJ2-3 - TRBV5-1 - TGCGCCAGCAGCTACGACGGGGATACGCAGTATTTT CASSYDGDTQYF
TRBJ1-4 - TRBV6-1 - TGTGCCAGCAGTGACAGGGTGGGTGAAAAACTGTTTTTT CASSDRVGEKLFF
TRBJ1-2 - TRBV19 - TGTGCCAGTAGTATAAGGACAGACTTAAACTATGGCTACACCTTC CASSIRTDLNYGYTF
TRBJ1-2 - TRBV6-6 - TGTGCCAGCAGTTACGCCCCCGCACAGGGTGGCGGCTACACCTTC CASSYAPAQGGGYTF
TRBJ1-5 - TRBV19 TRBD1 TGTGCCAGTACCCATCCCGACAGGGTGGCTCAGCCCCAGCATTTT CASTHPDRVAQPQHF
TRBJ2-1 - TRBV5-6 - TGTGCCAGCAGCTTGGTTCTAGGCTCCTACAATGAGCAGTTCTTC CASSLVLGSYNEQFF
TRBJ2-1 - TRBV13 - TGTGCCAGCAGCTTAGTGGCAGGAACCTACAATGAGCAGTTCTTC CASSLVAGTYNEQFF
TRBJ1-2 - TRBV7-9 TRBD1 TGTGCCAGCAGCTTATATCAGGACAGGGAATACTATGGCTACACCTTC CASSLYQDREYYGYTF
TRBJ2-3 few TRBV7-3 - TGTGCCAGCAGCCCCGTGGGGGCCACAGATACGCAGTATTTT CASSPVGATDTQYF
TRBJ1-2 once TRBV6-5 - TGTGCCAGCAGTTACTACCAGGGTAACTATGGCTACACCTTC CASSYYQGNYGYTF
TRBJ1-5 - TRBV24-1 - TGTGCCTTTCAGGTGATCAATCAGCCCCAGCATTTT CAFQVINQPQHF
TRBJ1-5 - TRBV27 - TGTGCCAGCAGTTTAGCGGGTGCCAATCAGCCCCAGCATTTT CASSLAGANQPQHF
TRBJ2-5 - TRBV7-2 - TGTGCCAGCAGCTTAAGGGGCCAAGAGACCCAGTACTTC CASSLRGQETQYF
TRBJ2-1 medium-sized TRBV7-2 TRBD2 TGTGCCAGCAGCTTCCCGATAGCGGGGGAATCCTACAATGAGCAGTTCTTC CASSFPIAGESYNEQFF
TRBJ1-1 - TRBV9 TRBD1 TGTGCCAGCAGCGGGGACAGGGGGTCCACTGAAGCTTTCTTT CASSGDRGSTEAFF
TRBJ1-4 - TRBV7-9 - TGTGCCAGCAGCAAGGGCAGGGTGGGGGAAAAACTGTTTTTT CASSKGRVGEKLFF
TRBJ2-1 - TRBV30 TRBD2 TGTGCCTGGGCTAAGGGACTAGCAGAGAACAATGAGCAGTTCTTC CAWAKGLAENNEQFF
TRBJ2-7 - TRBV6-5 - TGTGCCAGCAGGACCGCGAGGGGGGGCGAGCAGTACTTC CASRTARGGEQYF
TRBJ2-3 - TRBV5-4 TRBD2 TGTGCCAGCACCTTTGCGGTAGCGGGGGTAGATACGCAGTATTTT CASTFAVAGVDTQYF
TRBJ1-2 - TRBV6-5 - TGTGCCAGCAGTTTTACAGTTTCCTATGGCTACACCTTC CASSFTVSYGYTF
TRBJ1-3 few TRBV3-1/TRBV3-2 - TGTGCCAGCAGCCTAGGTTCTACAGGGATAGGTGGAAACACCATATATTTT CASSLGSTGIGGNTIYF
TRBJ2-1 - TRBV29-1 - TGCAGCGTTGCCCTGGGAGGATACAATGAGCAGTTCTTC CSVALGGYNEQFF
TRBJ2-1 - TRBV18 - TGTGCCAGCTCACCATCACAGGGGGGGCACAATGAGCAGTTCTTC CASSPSQGGHNEQFF
TRBJ2-2 - TRBV5-4 - TGTGCCAGCAGCTTGGCAGTTACCGGGGAGCTGTTTTTT CASSLAVTGELFF
TRBJ2-4 - TRBV7-2 - TGTGCCAGCAGCTTAAAAGCCGGTGATTACATTCAGTACTTC CASSLKAGDYIQYF
TRBJ2-3 - TRBV12-3/TRBV12-4 TRBD1 TGTGCCAGCAGCCCTGGACAGGGGCATACGCAGTATTTT CASSPGQGHTQYF
TRBJ1-6 - TRBV5-1 - TGCGCCAGCAGCTGGAACACAGGTGGATTAGGTTCACCCCTCCACTTT CASSWNTGGLGSPLHF
TRBJ1-4 - TRBV5-1 - TGCGCCAGCAGCTACCGGACAGCAGCTAATGAAAAACTGTTTTTT CASSYRTAANEKLFF
TRBJ1-1 few TRBV19 - TGTGCCAGTAGTTCGGGACTTTCGCGGGGCGCTGAAGCTTTCTTT CASSSGLSRGAEAFF
TRBJ2-5 - TRBV15 TRBD2 TGTGCCACCAGCAGAGGCCGACTAGCGGGGGCCATTCAAGAGACCCAGTACTTC CATSRGRLAGAIQETQYF
TRBJ1-2 - TRBV14 TRBD1 TGTGCCAGCAGTGGACAGGGAACGCGATATGGCTACACCTTC CASSGQGTRYGYTF
TRBJ2-7 once TRBV14 TRBD1 TGTGCCAGCAGCCCTGACCCGGACAGGCTCTACGAGCAGTACTTC CASSPDPDRLYEQYF
TRBJ1-1 - TRBV7-2 - TGTGCCAGCAGACGGGGGGGCACTGAAGCTTTCTTT CASRRGGTEAFF
TRBJ2-1 - TRBV28 - TGTGCCAGCAGCCAGGACAGCTACAATGAGCAGTTCTTC CASSQDSYNEQFF
TRBJ1-5 - TRBV5-6 - TGTGCCAGCAGCTTGTGGGGGTCAGGGGTCAGTCAGCCCCAGCATTTT CASSLWGSGVSQPQHF
TRBJ1-5 - TRBV12-5 TRBD1 TGTGCTAGTGGTTTGGACAGGGGTCAGCCCCAGCATTTT CASGLDRGQPQHF
TRBJ2-6 - TRBV30 TRBD1 TGTGCCTGGCGCGCGCGACAGGGGACCAGCTCTGGGGCCAACGTCCTGACTTTC CAWRARQGTSSGANVLTF
TRBJ2-1 - TRBV4-2 - TGTGCCAGCAGCCTCCGACGACTTGTAAGGAACAATGAGCAGTTCTTC CASSLRRLVRNNEQFF
TRBJ1-2 - TRBV5-6 - TGTGCCAGCAGCTTTAAATACTATGGCTACACCTTC CASSFKYYGYTF
TRBJ1-5 - TRBV7-2 - TGTGCCAGCAGCTTAGGGCGGAATGCAAATCAGCCCCAGCATTTT CASSLGRNANQPQHF
TRBJ1-5 few TRBV19 - TGTGCCAGTATCTCCCCGAACAGGGTATCTTACCAGCCCCAGCATTTT CASISPNRVSYQPQHF
TRBJ2-1 once TRBV6-5 - TGTGCCAGCACGGTGAGGAATGAGCAGTTCTTC CASTVRNEQFF
TRBJ2-1 - TRBV5-1 TRBD1 TGCGCCAGCACCATGCAACCGGGACAGGGCTACAATGAGCAGTTCTTC CASTMQPGQGYNEQFF
TRBJ1-5 - TRBV28 TRBD1 TGTGCCAGCAGTTTGAGACAGGGATTTCAGCCCCAGCATTTT CASSLRQGFQPQHF
TRBJ1-3 - TRBV28 - TGTGCCAGCTCGGTTCGCTCTGGAAACACCATATATTTT CASSVRSGNTIYF
TRBJ2-3 - TRBV30 - TGTGCCTGGAGTGTGACGGGGGGCCTCACAGATACGCAGTATTTT CAWSVTGGLTDTQYF
TRBJ2-2 - TRBV6-5 - TGTGCCAGCAGGCCGTCGGGGACCGGGGAGCTGTTTTTT CASRPSGTGELFF
TRBJ1-2 few TRBV7-2 - TGTGCCAGCAGCCCCGGGGGGGCCTATGGCTACACCTTC CASSPGGAYGYTF